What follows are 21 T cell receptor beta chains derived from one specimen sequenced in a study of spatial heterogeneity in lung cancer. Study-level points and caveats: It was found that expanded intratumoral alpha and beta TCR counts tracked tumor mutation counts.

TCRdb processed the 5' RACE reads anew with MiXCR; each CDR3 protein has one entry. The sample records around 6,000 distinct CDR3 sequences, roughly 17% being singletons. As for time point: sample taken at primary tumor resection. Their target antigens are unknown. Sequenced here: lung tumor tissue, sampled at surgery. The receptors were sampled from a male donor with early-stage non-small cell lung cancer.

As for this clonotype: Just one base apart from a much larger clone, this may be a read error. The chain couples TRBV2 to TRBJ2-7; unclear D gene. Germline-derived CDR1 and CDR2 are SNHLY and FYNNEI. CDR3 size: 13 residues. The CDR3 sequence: CASSEGLPYELYF. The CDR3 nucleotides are TGTGCCAGCAGTGAAGGATTACCCTACGAGCTGTACTTC. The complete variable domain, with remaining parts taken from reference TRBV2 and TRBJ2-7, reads EPEVTQTPSHQVTQMGQEVILRCVPISNHLYFYWYRQILGQKVEFLVSFYNNEISEKSEIFDDQFSVERPDGSNFTLKIRSTKLEDSAMYFCASSEGLPYELYFGPGTRLTVT.

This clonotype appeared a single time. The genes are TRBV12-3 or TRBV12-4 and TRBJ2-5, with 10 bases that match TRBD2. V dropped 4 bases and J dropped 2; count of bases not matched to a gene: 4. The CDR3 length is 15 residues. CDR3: CASSSIAGGQETQYF. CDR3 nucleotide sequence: TGTGCCAGCAGTTCGATAGCGGGAGGACAAGAGACCCAGTACTTC.

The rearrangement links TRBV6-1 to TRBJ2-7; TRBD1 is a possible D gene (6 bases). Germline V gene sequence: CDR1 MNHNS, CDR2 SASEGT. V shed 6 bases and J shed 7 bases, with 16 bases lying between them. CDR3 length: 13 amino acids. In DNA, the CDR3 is TGTGCCAGCAGAGATCAGACAGGCTGGGAGCAGTACTTC. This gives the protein CASRDQTGWEQYF.

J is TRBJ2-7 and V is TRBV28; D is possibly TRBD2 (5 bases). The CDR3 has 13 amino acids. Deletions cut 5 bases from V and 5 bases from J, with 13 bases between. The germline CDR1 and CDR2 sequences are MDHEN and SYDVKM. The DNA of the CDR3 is TGTGCCAGCAGTCCCGCACTAGAGGACGAGCAGTACTTC. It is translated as CASSPALEDEQYF. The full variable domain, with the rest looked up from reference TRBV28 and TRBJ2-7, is DVKVTQSSRYLVKRTGEKVFLECVQDMDHENMFWYRQDPGLGLRLIYFSYDVKMKEKGDIPEGYSVSREKKERFSLILESASTNQTSMYLCASSPALEDEQYFGPGTRLTVT.

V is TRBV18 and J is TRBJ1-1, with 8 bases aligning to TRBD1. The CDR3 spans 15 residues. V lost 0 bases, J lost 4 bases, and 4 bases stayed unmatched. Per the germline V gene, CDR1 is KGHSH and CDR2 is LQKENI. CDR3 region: CASSPPGQGGTEAFF. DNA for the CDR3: TGTGCCAGCTCACCACCCGGACAGGGAGGCACTGAAGCTTTCTTT.

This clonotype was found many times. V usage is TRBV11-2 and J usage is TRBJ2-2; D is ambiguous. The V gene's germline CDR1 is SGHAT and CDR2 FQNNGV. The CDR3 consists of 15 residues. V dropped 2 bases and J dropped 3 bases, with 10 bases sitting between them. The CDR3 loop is CASSLRGMDTGELFF. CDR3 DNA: TGTGCCAGCAGCTTAAGAGGCATGGACACCGGGGAGCTGTTTTTT.

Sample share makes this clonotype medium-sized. The CDR3 reads CASSFGGYAGTEAFF. As DNA, the CDR3 is TGCGCCAGCAGCTTCGGGGGATACGCGGGTACTGAAGCTTTCTTT. J is TRBJ1-1 and V is TRBV5-1, with D possibly being TRBD1 (5 bases). The length of the CDR3 is 15 residues. CDR1 and CDR2 (germline): SGHRS, YFSETQ. V was pared by 2 bases and J by 5 bases, with 16 bases between.

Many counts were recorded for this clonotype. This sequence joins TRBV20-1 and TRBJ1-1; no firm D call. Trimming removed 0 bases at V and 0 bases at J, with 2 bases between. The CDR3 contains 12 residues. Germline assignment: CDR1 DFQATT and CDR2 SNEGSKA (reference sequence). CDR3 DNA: TGCAGTGCTAGAGAGATGAACACTGAAGCTTTCTTT. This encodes CSAREMNTEAFF.

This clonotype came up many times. The CDR3 DNA follows: TGTGCCAGCTCACCATCCGAGACCCAGTACTTC. It encodes CASSPSETQYF. The chain couples TRBV18 to TRBJ2-5; no clear D gene. The length of the CDR3 is 11 residues. Germline values: CDR1 KGHSH, CDR2 LQKENI. V lost 2 bases, J lost 5 bases, and 3 bases lay in between.

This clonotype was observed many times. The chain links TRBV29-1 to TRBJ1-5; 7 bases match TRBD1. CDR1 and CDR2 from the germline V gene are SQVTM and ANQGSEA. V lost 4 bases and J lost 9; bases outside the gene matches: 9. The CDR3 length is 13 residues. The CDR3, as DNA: TGCAGCGTTGGCGACAGGGCGGGTGGGCCCCAGCATTTT. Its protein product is CSVGDRAGGPQHF.

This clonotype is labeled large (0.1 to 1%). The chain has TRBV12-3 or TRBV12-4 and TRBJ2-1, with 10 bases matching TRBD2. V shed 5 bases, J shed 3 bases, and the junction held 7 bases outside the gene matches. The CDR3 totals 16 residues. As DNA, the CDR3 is TGTGCCAGCAGTCCCCTAGCGGGGGCCGTCTACAATGAGCAGTTCTTC. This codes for CASSPLAGAVYNEQFF.

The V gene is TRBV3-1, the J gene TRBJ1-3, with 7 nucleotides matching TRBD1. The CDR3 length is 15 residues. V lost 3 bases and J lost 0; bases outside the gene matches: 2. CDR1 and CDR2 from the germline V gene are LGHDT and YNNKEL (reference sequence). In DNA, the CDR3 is TGTGCCAGCAGCCAGTGGGACAGCTCTGGAAACACCATATATTTT. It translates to CASSQWDSSGNTIYF.

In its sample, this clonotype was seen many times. Here the CDR3 reads CASSESYGPYEQYF. In DNA, the CDR3 is TGCGCCAGCAGTGAGTCGTACGGGCCCTACGAGCAGTACTTC. The rearrangement joins TRBV10-2 to TRBJ2-7; D ambiguous. The CDR3 contains 14 residues. Germline V gene sequence: CDR1 WSHSY, CDR2 SAAADI. Trimming pared 0 bases from V and 2 bases from J, leaving 8 bases between.

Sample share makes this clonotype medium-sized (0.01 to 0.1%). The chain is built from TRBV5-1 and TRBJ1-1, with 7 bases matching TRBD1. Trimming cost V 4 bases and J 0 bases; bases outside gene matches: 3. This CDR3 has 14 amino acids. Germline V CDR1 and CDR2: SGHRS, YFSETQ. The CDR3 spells CASSGGQLNTEAFF. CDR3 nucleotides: TGCGCCAGCAGCGGGGGACAGTTGAACACTGAAGCTTTCTTT. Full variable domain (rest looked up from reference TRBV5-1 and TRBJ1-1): KAGVTQTPRYLIKTRGQQVTLSCSPISGHRSVSWYQQTPGQGLQFLFEYFSETQRNKGNFPGRFSGRQFSNSRSEMNVSTLELGDSALYLCASSGGQLNTEAFFGQGTRLTVV.

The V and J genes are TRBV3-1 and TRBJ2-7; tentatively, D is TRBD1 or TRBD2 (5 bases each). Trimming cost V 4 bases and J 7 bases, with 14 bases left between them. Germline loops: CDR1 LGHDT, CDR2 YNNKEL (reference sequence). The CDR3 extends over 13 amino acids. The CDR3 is CASSRDPGGEQYF. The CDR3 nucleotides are TGTGCCAGCAGCCGGGACCCGGGCGGAGAGCAGTACTTC.

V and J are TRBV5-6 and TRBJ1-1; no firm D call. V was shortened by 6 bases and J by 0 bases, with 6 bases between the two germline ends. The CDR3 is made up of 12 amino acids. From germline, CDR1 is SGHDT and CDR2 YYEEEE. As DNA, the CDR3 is TGTGCCAGCAACCAGATGAACACTGAAGCTTTCTTT. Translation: CASNQMNTEAFF.

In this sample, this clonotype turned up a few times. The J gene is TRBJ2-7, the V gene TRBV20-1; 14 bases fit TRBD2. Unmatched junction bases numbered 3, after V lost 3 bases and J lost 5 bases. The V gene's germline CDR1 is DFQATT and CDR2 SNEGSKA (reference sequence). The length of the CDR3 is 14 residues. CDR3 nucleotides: TGCAGTGCTAGGGGGACTAGCGGGAGCAACGAGCAGTACTTC. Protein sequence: CSARGTSGSNEQYF.

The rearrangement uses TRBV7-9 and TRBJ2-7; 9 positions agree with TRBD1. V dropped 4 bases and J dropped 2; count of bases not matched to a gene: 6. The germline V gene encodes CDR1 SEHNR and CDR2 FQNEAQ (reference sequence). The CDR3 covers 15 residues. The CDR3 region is CASSYTGTGTYEQYF. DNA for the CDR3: TGTGCCAGCAGCTATACCGGGACAGGGACCTACGAGCAGTACTTC.

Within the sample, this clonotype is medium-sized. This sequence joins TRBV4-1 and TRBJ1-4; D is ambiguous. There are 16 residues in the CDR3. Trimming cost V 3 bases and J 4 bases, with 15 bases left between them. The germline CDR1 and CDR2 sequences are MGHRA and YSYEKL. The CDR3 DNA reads TGCGCCAGCAGCCAGGGTAATGCCCCACATAATGAAAAACTGTTTTTT. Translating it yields CASSQGNAPHNEKLFF.

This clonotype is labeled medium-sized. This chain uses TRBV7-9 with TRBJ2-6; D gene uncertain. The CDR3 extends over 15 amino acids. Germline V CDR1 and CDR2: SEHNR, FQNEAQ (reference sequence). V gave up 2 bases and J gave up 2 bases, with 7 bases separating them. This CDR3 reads CASSLQSAGANVLTF. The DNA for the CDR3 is TGTGCCAGCAGCTTACAAAGCGCTGGGGCCAACGTCCTGACTTTC.

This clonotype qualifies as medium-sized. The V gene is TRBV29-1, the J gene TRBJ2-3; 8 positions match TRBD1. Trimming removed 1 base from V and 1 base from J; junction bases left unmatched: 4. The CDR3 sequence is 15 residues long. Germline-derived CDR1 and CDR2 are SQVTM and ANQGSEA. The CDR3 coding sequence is TGCAGCGTTGAAGGGGGGACAGGAGGCACAGATACGCAGTATTTT. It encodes CSVEGGTGGTDTQYF.